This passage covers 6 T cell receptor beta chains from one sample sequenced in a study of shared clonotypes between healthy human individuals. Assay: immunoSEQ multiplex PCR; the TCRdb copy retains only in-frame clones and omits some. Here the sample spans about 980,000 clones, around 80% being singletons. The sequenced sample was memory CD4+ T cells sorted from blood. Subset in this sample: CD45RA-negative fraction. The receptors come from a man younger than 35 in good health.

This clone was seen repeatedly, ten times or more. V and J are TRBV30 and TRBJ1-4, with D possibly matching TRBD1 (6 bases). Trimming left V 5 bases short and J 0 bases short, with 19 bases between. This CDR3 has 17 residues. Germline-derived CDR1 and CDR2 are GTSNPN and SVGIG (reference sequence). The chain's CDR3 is CAWGGGRYSATNEKLFF. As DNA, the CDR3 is TGTGCCTGGGGAGGGGGACGGTATTCCGCAACTAATGAAAAACTGTTTTTT.

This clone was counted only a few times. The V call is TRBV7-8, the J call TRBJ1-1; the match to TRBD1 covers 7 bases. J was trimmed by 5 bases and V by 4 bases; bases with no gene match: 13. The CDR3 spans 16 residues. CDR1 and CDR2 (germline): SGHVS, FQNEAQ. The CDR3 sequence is CASSSGEGARRTEAFF. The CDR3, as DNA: TGTGCCAGCAGCTCCGGCGAGGGGGCGCGACGGACTGAAGCTTTCTTT. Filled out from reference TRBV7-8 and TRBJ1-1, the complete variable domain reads GAGVSQSPRYKVAKRGQDVALRCDPISGHVSLFWYQQALGQGPEFLTYFQNEAQLDKSGLPSDRFFAERPEGSVSTLKIQRTQQEDSAVYLCASSSGEGARRTEAFFGQGTRLTVV.

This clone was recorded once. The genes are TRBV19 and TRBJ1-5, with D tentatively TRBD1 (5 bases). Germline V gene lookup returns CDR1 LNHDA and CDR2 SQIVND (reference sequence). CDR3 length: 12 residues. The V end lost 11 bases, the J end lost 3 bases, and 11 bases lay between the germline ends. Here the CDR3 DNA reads TGTGCCGCCCAGGGTCCCAATCAGCCCCAGCATTTT. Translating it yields CAAQGPNQPQHF.

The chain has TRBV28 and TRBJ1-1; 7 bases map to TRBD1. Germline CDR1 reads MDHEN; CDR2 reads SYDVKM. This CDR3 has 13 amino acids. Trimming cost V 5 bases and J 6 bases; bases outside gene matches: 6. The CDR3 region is CASSNRGQAEAFF. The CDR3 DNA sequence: TGTGCCAGCAGTAACAGGGGTCAGGCTGAAGCTTTCTTT.

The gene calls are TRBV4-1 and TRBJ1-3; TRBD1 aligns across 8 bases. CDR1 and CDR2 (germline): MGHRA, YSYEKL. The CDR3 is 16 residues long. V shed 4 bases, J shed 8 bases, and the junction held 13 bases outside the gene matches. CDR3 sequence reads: CASSLADRGRGDTIYF. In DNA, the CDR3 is TGCGCCAGCAGCCTCGCCGACAGGGGAAGGGGAGACACCATATATTTT.

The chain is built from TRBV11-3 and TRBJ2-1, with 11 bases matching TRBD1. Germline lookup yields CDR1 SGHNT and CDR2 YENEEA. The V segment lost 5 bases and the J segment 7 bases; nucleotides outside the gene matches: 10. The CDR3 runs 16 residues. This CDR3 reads CASSRSGQGANNEQFF. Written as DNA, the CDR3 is TGTGCCAGCAGCCGTTCAGGACAGGGGGCGAATAATGAGCAGTTCTTC.